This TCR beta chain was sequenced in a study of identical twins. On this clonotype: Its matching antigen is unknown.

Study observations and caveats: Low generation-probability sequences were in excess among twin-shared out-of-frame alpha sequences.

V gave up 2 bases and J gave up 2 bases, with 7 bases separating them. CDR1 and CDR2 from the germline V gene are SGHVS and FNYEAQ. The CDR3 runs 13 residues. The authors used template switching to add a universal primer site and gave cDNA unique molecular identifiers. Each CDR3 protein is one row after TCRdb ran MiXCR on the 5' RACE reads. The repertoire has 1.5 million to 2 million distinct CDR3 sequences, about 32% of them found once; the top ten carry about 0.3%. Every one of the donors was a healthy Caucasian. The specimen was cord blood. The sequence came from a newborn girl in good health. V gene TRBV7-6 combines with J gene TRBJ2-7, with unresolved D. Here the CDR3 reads CASSLKQTYEQYF. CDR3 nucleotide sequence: TGTGCCAGCAGCTTAAAACAGACCTACGAGCAGTACTTC.